The 5 T cell receptor beta chains below come from one sample, sequenced in a study of blood T cell repertoires in COVID-19. Assay used: immunoSEQ multiplex PCR; TCRdb lists only in-frame clones, some missing. Of 350,000 to 450,000 clones listed, more than 80% are singletons. Specimen: peripheral blood. These TCRs come from a man aged 35 to 55 with acute or convalescent COVID-19.

This rearrangement joins TRBV27 to TRBJ2-4, with unresolved D. Germline V gives CDR1 MNHEY, CDR2 SMNVEV (reference sequence). Trimming shortened V by 7 bases and J by 0 bases, and 13 bases separated the two germline ends. This CDR3 contains 15 residues. The CDR3 loop is CASTPQASAKNIQYF. CDR3 bases: TGTGCCAGCACCCCCCAGGCGTCAGCCAAAAACATTCAGTACTTC.

The chain links TRBV5-1 to TRBJ2-7; 8 nucleotides match TRBD1. The CDR3 contains 15 residues. Trimming removed 0 bases from V and 6 bases from J; junction bases left unmatched: 8. The V gene's germline CDR1 is SGHRS and CDR2 YFSETQ. The CDR3 here is CASSLAGTGGVEQYF. CDR3 DNA: TGCGCCAGCAGCTTGGCCGGGACAGGCGGGGTCGAGCAGTACTTC.

This CDR3 reads CASSHNRASWTDTQYF. DNA of the CDR3: TGTGCCAGCAGCCATAACAGGGCGAGTTGGACAGATACGCAGTATTTT. The chain links TRBV3-1 (or the pseudogene TRBV3-2) to TRBJ2-3; possible D gene TRBD1, 6 bases. The length of the CDR3 is 16 residues. CDR1 and CDR2 (germline): LGHDT, YNNKEL (reference sequence). V lost 3 bases to trimming and J lost 3 bases, with 16 bases between them.

This CDR3 is CATSDPGGRNEQFF. CDR3 sequence (DNA): TGTGCCACCAGTGACCCGGGGGGGAGGAATGAGCAGTTCTTC. The chain links TRBV24-1 to TRBJ2-1, with 8 nucleotides matching TRBD2. From germline, CDR1 is KGHDR and CDR2 SFDVKD. CDR3 length: 14 residues. J lost 7 bases, V lost 4 bases, and 5 bases had no gene match.

This clone was seen a single time. V usage is TRBV10-3 and J usage is TRBJ1-4; the D is unclear. CDR1 ENHRY and CDR2 SYGVKD come from the germline V gene. CDR3 length equals 14 residues. The V and J ends lost 6 bases and 3 bases respectively, with 11 bases between them. The CDR3 nucleotides read TGTGCCATCAGGGGTACTGCGGCTAATGAAAAACTGTTTTTT. Translating it yields CAIRGTAANEKLFF.